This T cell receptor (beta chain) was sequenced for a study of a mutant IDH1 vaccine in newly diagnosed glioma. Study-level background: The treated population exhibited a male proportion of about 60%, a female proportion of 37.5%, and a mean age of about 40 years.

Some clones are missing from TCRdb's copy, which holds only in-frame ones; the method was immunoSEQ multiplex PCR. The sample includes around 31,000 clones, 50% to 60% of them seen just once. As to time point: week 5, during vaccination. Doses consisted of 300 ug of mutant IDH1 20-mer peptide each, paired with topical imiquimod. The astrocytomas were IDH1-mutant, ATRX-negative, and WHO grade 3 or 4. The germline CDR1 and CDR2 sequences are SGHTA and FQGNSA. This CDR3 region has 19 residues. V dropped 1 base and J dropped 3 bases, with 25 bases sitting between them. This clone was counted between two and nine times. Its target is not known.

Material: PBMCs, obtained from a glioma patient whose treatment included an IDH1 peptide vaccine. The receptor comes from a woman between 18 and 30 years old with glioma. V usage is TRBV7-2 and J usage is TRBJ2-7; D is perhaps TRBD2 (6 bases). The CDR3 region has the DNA TGTGCCAGCAGCTTAGTCCCTCCCGCTCCTGGGACTCAATACTACGAGCAGTACTTC. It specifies CASSLVPPAPGTQYYEQYF.